The clone carrying this TCR beta chain was counted a single time. Its antigen remains unidentified. Given a much more abundant clone one base away, this may be a read error. No conserved phenylalanine or tryptophan is present at the end of the CDR3, so a read error is the likely explanation. TCRdb recomputed calls from the 5' RACE reads with MiXCR, one row per CDR3 protein. This sample has hundreds of thousands of distinct CDR3 sequences, with roughly 8.4% found just once. This record comes from a study of T cells after yellow fever vaccination. Germline loops: CDR1 MNHNS, CDR2 SASEGT. This CDR3 has 14 residues. The V and J ends lost 0 bases and 6 bases respectively, with 10 bases between them. Whole-study results and caveats: Although most clonotypes did not, a small share appeared in both CD4 and CD8 compartments.

Specimen: PBMCs, collected about 41 days after the first yellow fever vaccination. This sequence originates from a man younger than 35 who received the YFV17D yellow fever vaccine. The chain couples TRBV6-1 to TRBJ2-3; perhaps D is TRBD1 or TRBD2 (5 bases each). CDR3 protein: CASSEALGDDTQYL. As DNA, the CDR3 is TGTGCCAGCAGTGAAGCGCTAGGGGACGATACGCAGTATCTT.